This T cell receptor beta chain was found in a study of blood T cell repertoires in COVID-19. Study overall: The study drew acute and convalescent COVID-19 samples from the United States, Italy and Spain. The analysed material was cDNA or gDNA that came from T cells, B-cell-depleted T cells, or PBMCs.

TCRdb's table, derived via immunoSEQ multiplex PCR, lists solely in-frame clones and lacks some. The sample consists of 200,000 or so clones, over 80% of them appearing once. V lost 5 bases to trimming and J lost 6 bases, with 13 bases between them. This CDR3 comprises 13 residues. Germline V gene sequence: CDR1 MNHEY, CDR2 SVGEGT. This chain uses TRBV6-2 or TRBV6-3 with TRBJ1-1; D may be TRBD1 (6 bases). The sequence was obtained from a woman aged 25 to 39 with acute or convalescent COVID-19. Sequences were obtained from peripheral blood. The CDR3 DNA is TGTGCCAGCAGTCCACCGTGGACAGCTGAAGCTTTCTTT. Translating it yields CASSPPWTAEAFF.